This T cell receptor (beta chain) was sequenced in a study of blood T cell repertoires in COVID-19. Whole-study context: Acute and convalescent COVID-19 samples came from the United States, Italy and Spain. Sample material is recorded as cDNA or gDNA derived from T cells, B-cell-depleted T cells, or PBMCs.

V lost 6 bases, J lost 6 bases, and 23 bases lay in between. Germline V gene data show CDR1 as MNHEY and CDR2 as SMNVEV (reference sequence). This CDR3 is built from 16 residues. Per the original methods: Using reference gene primer amplification, nucleated cell counts were estimated. Sequenced by immunoSEQ multiplex PCR; TCRdb stores in-frame clones only, minus some. V and J calls plus clone size are reproduced from that table; the DNA served to infer D and trimming. The sample has some 74,000 clones, approximately 80% seen once. The sequence was obtained from a man at least 80 years old with acute or convalescent COVID-19. Sequencing was done on a sample of peripheral blood. The gene calls are TRBV27 and TRBJ1-1; TRBD1 might be the D (6 bases). The CDR3 DNA follows: TGTGCCAGCAGCCAACTAAGGGGGTTTGCTTATTCTGAAGCTTTCTTT. Translating it yields CASSQLRGFAYSEAFF.